This TCR beta chain was observed in a study of blood T cell repertoires in COVID-19 (dated by TCRdb to 2020 to 2021). The study in broad terms: Samples covering the acute and convalescent phases of COVID-19 were provided by collaborators in the United States, Italy and Spain. The material from the prospective study consisted of cDNA or gDNA derived from T cells, B-cell-depleted T cells, or PBMCs. The sample metadata nearly always contained a de-identified subject ID, COVID-19 status, age in years and sex. The repertoires were released in a freely available public database meant as a resource for research on the immune response to SARS-CoV-2. Deeply sampled blood TCRbeta repertoires from subjects exposed to, actively infected with, or recovered from COVID-19 were included in the dataset. The samples were drawn from the first 160 participants of the ongoing ImmuneRACE study and from 950 to 1,500 subjects provided by 6 global collaborators. Where HLA class I and class II types were available, the types were taken from metadata supplied by the sample provider, not from assay-based typing. The full study reports these points: The amount of clinical and demographic metadata varied by source and participant and was provided uncurated.

TCRbeta CDR3 regions were amplified from genomic DNA using the immunoSEQ Assay, a bias-controlled multiplex PCR. In the source study's methods: Within the assay, amplification of reference gene primers was used to estimate how many nucleated cells each sample contained. Sequence reads were collapsed and filtered to measure the absolute abundance of every unique TCRbeta CDR3 rearrangement. For each sample, productive Simpson clonality was calculated by taking the square root of Simpson's diversity index across productive rearrangements. Sourced from immuneACCESS, this table was stored by TCRdb with only in-frame sequences that have V and J called. A share of the clones is absent; for the studies checked, an unresolved V gene accounts for under half, and the remainder has no known explanation. That table is the source of V, J and clone size, and D and trimming were worked out from the DNA. This sample comprises 350,000 or so clones, approximately 84% of them detected only once. The ten largest clones add up to more than 1% of the sample.

Participants in the prospective study were enrolled through a virtual design, were aged 18 to 89 years, and lived in some 24 United States geographic areas. In the prospective study, cohorts were assigned on the basis of participant-reported clinical history obtained from a screening survey and a study questionnaire. Recovered participants in ImmuneRACE Cohort 3 were defined as having two consecutive negative NP/OP PCR tests, clearance from a healthcare professional, or resolution of symptoms. Each participant in the prospective study had whole blood, serum and a nasopharyngeal or oropharyngeal swab collected by mobile phlebotomists. Over a roughly two-month period, participants in the prospective study had the option of providing additional blood draws and questionnaires. Blood samples from the prospective study were shipped frozen or at room temperature prior to DNA extraction. Comment on this clone: There is no known antigen for this receptor. Per-base quality was not reported, and no clone a single base away is much larger than it.

Including the terminal cysteine and phenylalanine, the CDR3 comprises 15 residues. Only the CDR3 DNA is retained, 45 bases long and in frame from the first base. The germline V gene yields MDHEN for CDR1 and SYDVKM for CDR2. Trimming at the junction amounts to 6 bases on V and 5 bases on J, and the germline ends lie 19 bases apart. This clonotype was obtained from a woman aged 30 to 39 who had recovered from COVID-19. The V and J genes are TRBV28 and TRBJ1-2; 6 matching bases give a weak D call of TRBD1. The sample was PBMCs or T cells enriched from blood (not recorded which). For the CDR3, the sequence is CASRGRQVPLYGYTF. The DNA sequence is given as TGTGCCAGCAGGGGTAGACAGGTCCCCTTGTATGGCTACACCTTC.